These 19 T cell receptor beta chains were sequenced from one sample in a study of cytomegalovirus exposure and HLA in healthy donors. With 60 Vbeta and 13 Jbeta primers, the PCR was carried out. Repertoires were generated with immunoSEQ multiplex PCR, while TCRdb's copy carries only in-frame clones and drops some. The sample consists of some 150,000 clones, 60% to 80% of them appearing once. Sequenced material: PBMCs. Receptor source: a woman aged 30 to 39 in good health and CMV-seronegative.

This chain joins TRBV7-3 and TRBJ2-3, with D maybe TRBD1 (6 bases). Germline V gene lookup returns CDR1 SGHTA and CDR2 FQGTGA. There are 13 residues in the CDR3. The V end was cut by 5 bases, the J end by 4 bases, with 10 bases between. DNA of the CDR3: TGTGCCAGCAGCCCACAGGGTCCAGATACGCAGTATTTT. Translated, it gives CASSPQGPDTQYF.

The CDR3 DNA is TGTGCCAGCAGCCGGGCCAGGGGAGAGACCCAGTACTTC. It encodes CASSRARGETQYF. V is TRBV7-3 and J is TRBJ2-5; D may be TRBD1 (6 bases). V lost 5 bases to trimming and J lost 4 bases, with 11 bases between them. Looked up from germline, CDR1 is SGHTA and CDR2 is FQGTGA. The CDR3 is 13 residues long. The full variable domain, in which reference TRBV7-3 and TRBJ2-5 provide the parts outside the CDR3, is GAGVSQTPSNKVTEKGKYVELRCDPISGHTALYWYRQSLGQGPEFLIYFQGTGAADDSGLPNDRFFAVRPEGSVSTLKIQRTERGDSAVYLCASSRARGETQYFGPGTRLLVL.

This clone occurred a few times. This chain uses TRBV4-3 with TRBJ1-2; TRBD1 aligns across 7 bases. After removal of 1 base from V and 3 bases from J, the junction contained 11 bases not matched to a gene. The CDR3 runs 17 residues. Germline V gene data show CDR1 as LGHNA and CDR2 as YSLEER. CDR3 loop: CASSQGRDRANDYGYTF. CDR3 DNA: TGCGCCAGCAGCCAAGGGAGAGACAGGGCGAACGACTATGGCTACACCTTC.

In this sample, this clone turned up a few times. The V call is TRBV6-5, the J call TRBJ1-1, with a weak D call TRBD1 (5 bases). Germline CDR1 reads MNHEY; CDR2 reads SVGAGI. Trimming took off 1 base at V and 0 bases at J, with 12 bases between the two ends. The CDR3 spans 16 residues. The CDR3 nucleotides read TGTGCCAGCAGTTACTTCCAGGGATTGATGAACACTGAAGCTTTCTTT. Amino acids: CASSYFQGLMNTEAFF.

This chain joins TRBV6-4 and TRBJ1-2; 8 bases agree with TRBD1. CDR1 is MRHNA and CDR2 is SNTAGT in the germline V gene. The CDR3 extends over 15 amino acids. After removal of 6 bases from V and 5 bases from J, the junction contained 11 bases not matched to a gene. In DNA, the CDR3 is TGTGCCAGCAGGCAACAATTACAGGGGGGATATGGCTACACCTTC. Protein: CASRQQLQGGYGYTF.

The CDR3 DNA reads as TGTGCCAGCAGTTGGTCGGGGAACACTGAAGCTTTCTTT. It is translated as CASSWSGNTEAFF. The V call is TRBV6-5, the J call TRBJ1-1; D is ambiguous. The CDR3 length is 13 residues. Trimming pared 4 bases from V and 1 base from J, leaving 7 bases between. Looked up from germline, CDR1 is MNHEY and CDR2 is SVGAGI.

V usage is TRBV6-5 and J usage is TRBJ1-1, with D perhaps matching TRBD1 (5 bases). CDR1 is MNHEY and CDR2 is SVGAGI in the germline V gene. The CDR3 length is 16 residues. V was trimmed by 0 bases and J by 0 bases, leaving 11 bases between them. CDR3 nucleotide sequence: TGTGCCAGCAGTTACTCTGGGGCCTCGTTGAACACTGAAGCTTTCTTT. This codes for CASSYSGASLNTEAFF.

This clone was recorded once. This chain connects TRBV28 to TRBJ2-3, with D perhaps matching TRBD2 (6 bases). Germline CDR1 MDHEN, CDR2 SYDVKM. V was pared by 1 base and J by 0 bases, with 11 bases between. The CDR3 length is 16 residues. For the CDR3, the DNA is TGTGCCAGCAGTTTATCGGGGCGGGGAAGCACAGATACGCAGTATTTT. This codes for CASSLSGRGSTDTQYF.

V gene TRBV30 combines with J gene TRBJ2-7, with TRBD2 as a possible D gene (5 bases). The CDR3 runs to 11 residues. Trimming removed 4 bases at V and 5 bases at J, with 9 bases between. Per the germline V gene, CDR1 is GTSNPN and CDR2 is SVGIG (reference sequence). CDR3 DNA sequence: TGTGCCTGGACCCGTAGCGACGAGCAGTACTTC. It yields the protein CAWTRSDEQYF.

The V and J genes are TRBV27 and TRBJ1-5; D perhaps matches TRBD1 (6 bases). Trimming shortened V by 4 bases and J by 11 bases, and 15 bases separated the two germline ends. CDR3 size: 13 residues. Germline-derived CDR1 and CDR2 are MNHEY and SMNVEV (reference sequence). The CDR3 loop reads CASSWDNKAAQHF. CDR3 DNA sequence: TGTGCCAGCAGTTGGGACAACAAAGCGGCCCAGCATTTT.

The chain employs TRBV7-9 and TRBJ1-1, with a weak D call TRBD1 (5 bases). Germline V CDR1 and CDR2: SEHNR, FQNEAQ (reference sequence). This CDR3 has 15 amino acids. Trimming shortened V by 5 bases and J by 0 bases, and 13 bases separated the two germline ends. CDR3 DNA: TGTGCCAGCAGCCTCATTCGGGGGTTGAACACTGAAGCTTTCTTT. It codes for CASSLIRGLNTEAFF.

Only a few counts were recorded for this clone. The chain couples TRBV1 to TRBJ1-1. TRBV1 is a pseudogene locus. CDR3 length: 15 amino acids. The CDR3 protein is CTSSRDGREETEAFF. The CDR3 DNA sequence: TGCACCAGCAGCCGAGACGGGAGGGAGGAGACTGAAGCTTTCTTT.

This chain connects TRBV4-3 to TRBJ1-1; D not resolved. The CDR3 length is 16 residues. Germline V gives CDR1 LGHNA, CDR2 YSLEER. Trimming removed 0 bases at V and 5 bases at J, with 16 bases between. CDR3 in amino acids: CASSQDAEPGVTEAFF. The CDR3 bases are TGCGCCAGCAGCCAAGATGCTGAGCCCGGGGTTACTGAAGCTTTCTTT.

This clone was counted a single time. This chain connects TRBV5-1 to TRBJ2-5; 12 nucleotides agree with TRBD1. Germline V gene data show CDR1 as SGHRS and CDR2 as YFSETQ. The CDR3 loop spans 15 amino acids. V lost 4 bases and J lost 5; bases outside the gene matches: 6. The CDR3 nucleotides are TGCGCCAGCAGCGCGGGACAGGGGGCGGGGGAGACCCAGTACTTC. Its translation is CASSAGQGAGETQYF.

This clone appeared once. The chain couples TRBV19 to TRBJ2-3; 8 nucleotides match TRBD2. CDR3 length equals 18 residues. The V gene's germline CDR1 is LNHDA and CDR2 SQIVND (reference sequence). Germline trimming cut 0 bases from V and 2 bases from J; bases unmatched to any gene: 10. The CDR3 spells CASSIEGKAGALTDTQYF. The CDR3 nucleotides are TGTGCCAGTAGTATAGAGGGAAAAGCGGGGGCACTCACAGATACGCAGTATTTT. Full variable domain (remainder filled in from reference TRBV19 and TRBJ2-3): DGGITQSPKYLFRKEGQNVTLSCEQNLNHDAMYWYRQDPGQGLRLIYYSQIVNDFQKGDIAEGYSVSREKKESFPLTVTSAQKNPTAFYLCASSIEGKAGALTDTQYFGPGTRLTVL.

The rearrangement links TRBV2 to TRBJ2-7; the D gene is possibly TRBD2 (6 bases). Trimming took off 4 bases at V and 2 bases at J, with 15 bases between the two ends. The CDR3 extends over 15 amino acids. Germline values: CDR1 SNHLY, CDR2 FYNNEI. CDR3 region: CASSARDGSAYEQYF. In DNA form, the CDR3 reads TGTGCCAGCAGTGCGCGGGACGGTTCAGCCTACGAGCAGTACTTC.

This clone was counted only a few times. The chain carries TRBV2 and TRBJ2-2; possible D gene TRBD2, 5 bases. V was trimmed by 6 bases and J by 6 bases, leaving 8 bases between them. There are 12 residues in the CDR3. Germline values: CDR1 SNHLY, CDR2 FYNNEI. The chain's CDR3 is CASRTIAGELFF. DNA for the CDR3: TGTGCCAGCAGGACTATCGCCGGGGAGCTGTTTTTT.

This clone was seen more than once but under ten times. The gene calls are TRBV7-3 and TRBJ2-1, with TRBD2 matching 11 bases. The CDR3 loop spans 15 amino acids. V gave up 4 bases and J gave up 6 bases; unmatched junction bases: 5. CDR1 is SGHTA, CDR2 FQGTGA, per germline. The CDR3 sequence is CASSSPSGGPNEQFF. CDR3 sequence (DNA): TGTGCCAGCAGCTCACCTAGCGGGGGGCCCAATGAGCAGTTCTTC.

The genes are TRBV7-3 and TRBJ1-2, with D possibly matching TRBD1 (5 bases). Germline assignment: CDR1 SGHTA and CDR2 FQGTGA. The CDR3 loop spans 13 amino acids. Trimming cost V 5 bases and J 8 bases, with 15 bases left between them. The CDR3 reads CASSHPAGEGYTF. DNA of the CDR3: TGTGCCAGCAGCCACCCGGCGGGGGAGGGCTACACCTTC.